The 11 T cell receptor beta chains below were found in one sample sequenced in a study of response to subunit inactivated influenza vaccine. TCRdb reprocessed the RT-PCR reads via MiXCR and lists one record per CDR3 protein. The sample records 490,000 or so distinct CDR3 sequences, less than 10% being singletons. The sample in question was PBMCs from blood, obtained approximately 25 months after vaccination. These receptors all stem from a man between 45 and 75 years old who received an inactivated influenza vaccine.

V is TRBV2 and J is TRBJ2-7; no reliable D call. The germline CDR1 and CDR2 sequences are SNHLY and FYNNEI. The CDR3 extends over 14 amino acids. V was trimmed by 2 bases and J by 0 bases, leaving 8 bases between them. The CDR3 DNA sequence: TGTGCCAGCAGTGAATATATCGGCTCCTACGAGCAGTACTTC. Its protein is CASSEYIGSYEQYF.

This clonotype has ten or more counts. This chain joins TRBV6-2 or TRBV6-3 and TRBJ2-1; the match to TRBD2 covers 10 bases. J gave up 3 bases and V 2 bases, and 7 bases lay outside the gene matches. This CDR3 is 17 amino acids long. Germline V gives CDR1 MNHEY, CDR2 SVGEGT. This CDR3 reads CASSYLAGDSYYNEQFF. In DNA form, the CDR3 reads TGTGCCAGCAGTTACCTAGCGGGAGATTCATACTACAATGAGCAGTTCTTC.

V and J are TRBV4-1 and TRBJ1-3, with D hard to call. The V end was cut by 1 base, the J end by 8 bases, with 18 bases between. The germline V gene has CDR1 MGHRA and CDR2 YSYEKL. The CDR3 is 16 amino acids. The CDR3 bases are TGCGCCAGCAGCCAAGCCCCCCACAACGACATTCACACCATATATTTT. Amino acids: CASSQAPHNDIHTIYF.

The table lists this clonotype with a few counts. CDR3 DNA: TGTGCCAGCAGTGGAGGACTAGAAAGGGAGCAGTACTTC. It codes for CASSGGLEREQYF. The chain joins TRBV2 to TRBJ2-7; 7 nucleotides align to TRBD2. The CDR3 runs to 13 residues. Looked up from germline, CDR1 is SNHLY and CDR2 is FYNNEI. Trimming at V came to 4 bases and at J to 7 bases, leaving 7 bases not matched to a gene.

This clonotype appeared a few times. The chain recombines TRBV15 with TRBJ2-3; TRBD2 aligns across 11 bases. In germline, CDR1 is LNHNV, CDR2 YYDKDF (reference sequence). The CDR3 runs to 18 residues. After removal of 0 bases from V and 5 bases from J, the junction contained 10 bases not matched to a gene. The CDR3 bases are TGTGCCACCAGCAGAGAAAGTATAATAGCGGGAGGGCAAGATACGCAGTATTTT. Protein sequence: CATSRESIIAGGQDTQYF.

This clonotype was seen a few times. The chain carries TRBV7-8 and TRBJ2-3; D possibly corresponds to TRBD2 (5 bases). Deletions cut 1 base from V and 0 bases from J, with 11 bases between. The germline V gene encodes CDR1 SGHVS and CDR2 FQNEAQ. This CDR3 is 16 amino acids long. The CDR3 loop reads CASSLDRESSTDTQYF. The CDR3 region has the DNA TGTGCCAGCAGCTTAGATAGGGAGTCTAGCACAGATACGCAGTATTTT.

This chain uses TRBV7-2 with TRBJ2-7; 9 bases fit TRBD2. Germline V gene sequence: CDR1 SGHTA, CDR2 FQGNSA. The V gene end was trimmed by 2 bases and the J gene end by 1 base; junction bases not matched to a gene: 6. The CDR3 runs to 16 residues. The CDR3 nucleotides are TGTGCCAGCAGCTTATTAGGGACTAGCAATTCCTACGAGCAGTACTTC. This codes for CASSLLGTSNSYEQYF.

In its sample, this clonotype was seen many times. The V gene is TRBV5-1, the J gene TRBJ2-2; 11 bases agree with TRBD2. There are 16 residues in the CDR3. In germline, CDR1 is SGHRS, CDR2 YFSETQ. V trimming: 1 base; J trimming: 1 base; junction bases outside the gene matches: 0. The chain's CDR3 is CASSLTSGRNTGELFF. The CDR3, as DNA: TGCGCCAGCAGCTTGACTAGCGGGAGGAACACCGGGGAGCTGTTTTTT.

This clonotype was counted ten times or more. The J gene is TRBJ2-5, the V gene TRBV5-5; D may be TRBD2 (5 bases). The CDR3 sequence is 13 residues long. V was cut by 2 bases and J by 5 bases, with 10 bases left in between. Looked up from germline, CDR1 is SGHKS and CDR2 is YYEKEE (reference sequence). CDR3 nucleotide sequence: TGTGCCAGCAGCTTAACCGGGGAGGAGACCCAGTACTTC. Amino acid sequence: CASSLTGEETQYF.

This clonotype was counted at least ten times. The gene calls are TRBV4-1 and TRBJ1-1, with a tentative D call TRBD1 (5 bases). There are 16 residues in the CDR3. The V and J ends lost 4 bases and 0 bases respectively, with 15 bases between them. The germline V gene encodes CDR1 MGHRA and CDR2 YSYEKL. CDR3 nucleotides: TGCGCCAGCAGCCCCCGGACGGGGGGAATGAACACTGAAGCTTTCTTT. It encodes CASSPRTGGMNTEAFF.

The table lists this clonotype with many counts. This chain connects TRBV12-3 or TRBV12-4 to TRBJ2-7, with TRBD1 matching over 9 bases. The CDR3 contains 13 residues. The trim removed 6 bases at V and 5 bases at J, leaving 5 bases unmatched. The CDR3 region is CASSYRGRHEQYF. The CDR3 DNA reads TGTGCCAGCAGCTACAGGGGGCGGCACGAGCAGTACTTC.